Detailed here is one T cell receptor beta chain. Vbeta (60) and Jbeta (13) primers were used in the PCR. Assay used: immunoSEQ multiplex PCR; TCRdb lists only in-frame clones, some missing. The table includes about 130,000 clones, 70% to 85% detected once. This sample is part of a study of cytomegalovirus exposure and HLA in healthy donors. There are 15 residues in the CDR3. Trimming shortened V by 5 bases and J by 1 base, and 12 bases separated the two germline ends. Germline V gives CDR1 MNHEY, CDR2 SVGAGI. The TCR was taken from a boy younger than 10 in good health and CMV-seronegative. The sample comprised PBMCs. The chain carries TRBV6-5 and TRBJ1-5, with D possibly matching TRBD1 (6 bases). DNA of the CDR3: TGTGCCAGCAGTAGATACAGGGCCAGCAATCAGCCCCAGCATTTT. Protein sequence: CASSRYRASNQPQHF.